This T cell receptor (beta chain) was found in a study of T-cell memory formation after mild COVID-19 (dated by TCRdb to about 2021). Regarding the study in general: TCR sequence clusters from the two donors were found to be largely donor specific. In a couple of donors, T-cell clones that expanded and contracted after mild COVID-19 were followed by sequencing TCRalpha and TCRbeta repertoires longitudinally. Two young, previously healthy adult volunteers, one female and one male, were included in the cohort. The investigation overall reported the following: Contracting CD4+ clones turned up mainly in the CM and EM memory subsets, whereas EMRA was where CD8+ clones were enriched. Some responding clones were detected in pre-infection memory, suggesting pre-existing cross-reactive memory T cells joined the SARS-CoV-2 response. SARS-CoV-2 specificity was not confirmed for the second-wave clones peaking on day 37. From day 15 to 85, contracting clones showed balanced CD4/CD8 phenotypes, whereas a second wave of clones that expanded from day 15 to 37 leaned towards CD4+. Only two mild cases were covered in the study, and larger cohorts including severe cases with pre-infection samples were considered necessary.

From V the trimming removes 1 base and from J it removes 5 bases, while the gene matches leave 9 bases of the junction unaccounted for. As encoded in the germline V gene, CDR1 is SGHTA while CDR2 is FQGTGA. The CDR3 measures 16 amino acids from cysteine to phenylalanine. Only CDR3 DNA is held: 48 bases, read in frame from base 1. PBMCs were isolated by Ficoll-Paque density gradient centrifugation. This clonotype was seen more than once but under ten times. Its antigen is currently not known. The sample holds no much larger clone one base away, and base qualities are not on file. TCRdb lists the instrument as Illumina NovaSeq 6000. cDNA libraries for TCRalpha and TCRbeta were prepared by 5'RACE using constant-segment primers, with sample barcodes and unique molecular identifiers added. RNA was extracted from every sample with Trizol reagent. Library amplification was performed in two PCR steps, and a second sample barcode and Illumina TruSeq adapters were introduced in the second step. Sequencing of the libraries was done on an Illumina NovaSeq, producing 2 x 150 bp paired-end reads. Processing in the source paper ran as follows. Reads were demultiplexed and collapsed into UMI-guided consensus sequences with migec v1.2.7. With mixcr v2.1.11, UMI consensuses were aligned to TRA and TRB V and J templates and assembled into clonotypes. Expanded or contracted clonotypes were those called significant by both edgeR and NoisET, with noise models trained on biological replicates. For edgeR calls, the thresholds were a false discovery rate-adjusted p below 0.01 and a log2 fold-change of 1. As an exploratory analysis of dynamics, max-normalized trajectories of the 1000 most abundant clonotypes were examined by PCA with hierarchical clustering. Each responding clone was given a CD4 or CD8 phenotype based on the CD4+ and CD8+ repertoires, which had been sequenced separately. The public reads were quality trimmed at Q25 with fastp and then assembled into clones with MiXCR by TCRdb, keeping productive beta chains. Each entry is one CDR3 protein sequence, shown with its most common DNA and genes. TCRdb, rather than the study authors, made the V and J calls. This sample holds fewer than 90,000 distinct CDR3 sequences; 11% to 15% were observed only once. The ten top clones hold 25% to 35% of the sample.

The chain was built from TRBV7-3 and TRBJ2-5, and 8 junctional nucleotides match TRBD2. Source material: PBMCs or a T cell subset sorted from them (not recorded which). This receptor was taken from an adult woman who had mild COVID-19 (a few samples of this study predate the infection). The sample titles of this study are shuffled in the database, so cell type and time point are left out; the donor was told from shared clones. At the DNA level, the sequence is TGTGCCAGCAGCTTAAGGGCGGGGGGCCCTTCGGAGACCCAGTACTTC. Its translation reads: CASSLRAGGPSETQYF.